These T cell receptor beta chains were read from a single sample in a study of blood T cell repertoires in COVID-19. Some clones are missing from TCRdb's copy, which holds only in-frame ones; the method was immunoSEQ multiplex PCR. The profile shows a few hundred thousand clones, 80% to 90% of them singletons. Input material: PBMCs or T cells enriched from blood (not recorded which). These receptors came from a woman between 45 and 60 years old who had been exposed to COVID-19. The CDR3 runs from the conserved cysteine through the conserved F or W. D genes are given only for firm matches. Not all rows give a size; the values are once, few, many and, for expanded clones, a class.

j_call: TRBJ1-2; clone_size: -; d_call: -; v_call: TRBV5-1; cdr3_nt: TGCGCCAGCAGCCTACAGGGAGACTATGGCTACACCTTC; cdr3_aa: CASSLQGDYGYTF
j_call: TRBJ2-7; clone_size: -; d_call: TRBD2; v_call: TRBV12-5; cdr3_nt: TGTGCTAGTGGTTTGACACTAGCGGGGGGCCTTATAGATTACGAGCAGTACTTC; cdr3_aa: CASGLTLAGGLIDYEQYF
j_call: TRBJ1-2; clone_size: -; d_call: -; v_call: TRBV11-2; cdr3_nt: TGTGCCAGCAGCCTGAGCGCAGGGATGAGTGGCTACACCTTC; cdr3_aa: CASSLSAGMSGYTF
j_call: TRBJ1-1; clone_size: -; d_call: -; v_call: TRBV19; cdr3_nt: TGTGCCAGTAGCCCTACAGGGCTTAACACTGAAGCTTTCTTT; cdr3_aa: CASSPTGLNTEAFF
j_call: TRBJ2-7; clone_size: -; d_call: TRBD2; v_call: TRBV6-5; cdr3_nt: TGTGCCAGCAGTTACGGGAGGGGCTACGAGCAGTACTTC; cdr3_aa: CASSYGRGYEQYF
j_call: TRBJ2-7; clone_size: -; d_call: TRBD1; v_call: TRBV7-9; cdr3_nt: TGTGCCAGCAGCTTAATGGGACAGGGGGCCAGAGAGCAGTACTTC; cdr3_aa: CASSLMGQGAREQYF
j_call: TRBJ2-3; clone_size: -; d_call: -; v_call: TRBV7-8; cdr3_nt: TGTGCCAGCAGCTCTGGGACTGTGAGCACAGATACGCAGTATTTT; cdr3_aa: CASSSGTVSTDTQYF
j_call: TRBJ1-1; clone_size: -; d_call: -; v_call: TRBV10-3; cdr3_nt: TGTGCCATCAGGCGGGACGGGGGGAACACTGAAGCTTTCTTT; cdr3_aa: CAIRRDGGNTEAFF
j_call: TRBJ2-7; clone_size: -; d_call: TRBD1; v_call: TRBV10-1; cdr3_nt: TGCGCCAGCAGTGAGTCGGGGGCGACAGGGATCGACGAGCAGTACTTC; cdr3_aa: CASSESGATGIDEQYF
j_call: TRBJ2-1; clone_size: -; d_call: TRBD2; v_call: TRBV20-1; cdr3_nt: TGCAGTGCCAGTCCCCTAGCGGGGATGGACAATGAGCAGTTCTTC; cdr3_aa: CSASPLAGMDNEQFF
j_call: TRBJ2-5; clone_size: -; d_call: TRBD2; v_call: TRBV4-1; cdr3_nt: TGCGCCAGCAGCCAAGCTAGCGGGCCAGAGACCCAGTACTTC; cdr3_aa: CASSQASGPETQYF
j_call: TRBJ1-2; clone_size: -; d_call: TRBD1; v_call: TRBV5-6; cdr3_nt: TGTGCCAGCAGCCCGGGGGACAGGGGAGGCTATGGCTACACCTTC; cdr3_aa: CASSPGDRGGYGYTF
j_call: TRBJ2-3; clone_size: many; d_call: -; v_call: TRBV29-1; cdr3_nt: TGCAGCGTTGGCTGGGCAGGTACGCAGTATTTT; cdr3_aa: CSVGWAGTQYF
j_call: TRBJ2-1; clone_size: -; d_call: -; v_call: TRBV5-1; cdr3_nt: TGCGCCAGCAGCTCTCAGGGGGGTACCTACAATGAGCAGTTCTTC; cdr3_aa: CASSSQGGTYNEQFF
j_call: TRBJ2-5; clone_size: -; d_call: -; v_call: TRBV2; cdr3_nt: TGTGCCAGCAGTAGGGGAGAGACCCAGTACTTC; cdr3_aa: CASSRGETQYF
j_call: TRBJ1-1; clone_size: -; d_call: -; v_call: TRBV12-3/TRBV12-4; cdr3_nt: TGTGCCAGCAGTGCTCAGGGCGGAGCTTTCTTT; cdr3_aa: CASSAQGGAFF
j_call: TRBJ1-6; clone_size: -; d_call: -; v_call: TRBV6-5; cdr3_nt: TGTGCCAGCAGTTACTTGTCGAGGGGGTCTAATTCACCCCTCCACTTT; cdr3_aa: CASSYLSRGSNSPLHF
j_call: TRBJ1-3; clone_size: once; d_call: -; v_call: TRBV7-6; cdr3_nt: TGTGCCAGCAGCCCCTGGGGAGGCCGGAGCTCTGGAAACACCATATATTTT; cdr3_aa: CASSPWGGRSSGNTIYF
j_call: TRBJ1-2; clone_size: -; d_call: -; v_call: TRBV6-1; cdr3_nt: TGTGCCAGCAGTGATGACAGGTCCTATGGCTACACCTTC; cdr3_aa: CASSDDRSYGYTF
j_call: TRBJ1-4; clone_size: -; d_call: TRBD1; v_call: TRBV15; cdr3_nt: TGTGCCACCAGCAGGGGGACAGGCCCCACCGCCGAAAAACTGTTTTTT; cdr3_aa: CATSRGTGPTAEKLFF
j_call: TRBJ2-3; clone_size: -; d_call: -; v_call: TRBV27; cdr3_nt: TGTGCCAGCAGTGGATCTCGCGGCTCTAGCACAGATACGCAGTATTTT; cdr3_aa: CASSGSRGSSTDTQYF
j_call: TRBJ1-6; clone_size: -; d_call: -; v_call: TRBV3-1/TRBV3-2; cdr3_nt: TGTGCCAGCAGCCAAGACCCGGACAGTTATAATTCACCCCTCCACTTT; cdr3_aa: CASSQDPDSYNSPLHF
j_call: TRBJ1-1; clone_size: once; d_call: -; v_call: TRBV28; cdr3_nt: TGTGCCAGCAGTCGGAACACTGAAGCTTTCTTT; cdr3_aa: CASSRNTEAFF
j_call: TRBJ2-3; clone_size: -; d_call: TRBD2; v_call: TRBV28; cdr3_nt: TGTGCCAGCAGTGGGACTAGCGGGGGGCCCACAGATACGCAGTATTTT; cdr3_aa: CASSGTSGGPTDTQYF
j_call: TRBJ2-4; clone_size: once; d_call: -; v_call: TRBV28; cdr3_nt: TGTGCCAGCACTTCTAACGGGTGGGGCCAAAACATTCAGTACTTC; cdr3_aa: CASTSNGWGQNIQYF
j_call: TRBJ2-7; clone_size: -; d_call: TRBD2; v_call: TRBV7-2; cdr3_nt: TGTGCCAGCAGCTTAACGGGACTAGCCCCCTACGAGCAGTACTTC; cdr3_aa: CASSLTGLAPYEQYF
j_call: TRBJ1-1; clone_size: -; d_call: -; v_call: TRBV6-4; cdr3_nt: TGTGCCAGCAGCCAATACGGGGGGACTGAAGCTTTCTTT; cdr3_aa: CASSQYGGTEAFF
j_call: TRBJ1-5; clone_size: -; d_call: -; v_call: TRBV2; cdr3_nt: TGTGCCAGCAGCGCAGTACAGGGACCTCTCAATCAGCCCCAGCATTTT; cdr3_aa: CASSAVQGPLNQPQHF
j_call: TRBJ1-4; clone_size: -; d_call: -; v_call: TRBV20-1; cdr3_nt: TGCAGTGCTAGTGGTAGTGGGGGCGTCGAAAAACTGTTTTTT; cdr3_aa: CSASGSGGVEKLFF
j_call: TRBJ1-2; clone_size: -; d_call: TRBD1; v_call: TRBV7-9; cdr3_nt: TGTGCCAGCAGCTTAGTGACAGGGGATGGCTACACCTTC; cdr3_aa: CASSLVTGDGYTF
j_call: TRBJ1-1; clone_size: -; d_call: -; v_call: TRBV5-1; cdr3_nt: TGCGCCAGCAGCTTGGCCGGAGGCCTTGAAGCTTTCTTT; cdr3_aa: CASSLAGGLEAFF
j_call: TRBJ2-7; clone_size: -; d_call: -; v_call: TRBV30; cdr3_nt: TGTGCCTCCCGGGACAAGACCTACGAGCAGTACTTC; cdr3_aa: CASRDKTYEQYF
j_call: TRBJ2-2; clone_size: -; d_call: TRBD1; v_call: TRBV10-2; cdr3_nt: TGCGCCAGCAGGCTGGGACAGGGATCAGCCGGGGAGCTGTTTTTT; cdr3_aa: CASRLGQGSAGELFF
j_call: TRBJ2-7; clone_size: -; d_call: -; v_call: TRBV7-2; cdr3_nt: TGTGCCAGCGCGGGACCCTCCTACGAGCAGTACTTC; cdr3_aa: CASAGPSYEQYF
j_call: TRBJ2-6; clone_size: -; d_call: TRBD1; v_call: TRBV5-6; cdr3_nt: TGTGCCAGCAGCTTGGCCTTAAAGGGGGCCCTGGCCGGGGCCAACGTCCTGACTTTC; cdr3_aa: CASSLALKGALAGANVLTF
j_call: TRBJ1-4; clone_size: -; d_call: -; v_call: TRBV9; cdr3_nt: TGTGCCAGCAGCGTAGGGGGCTTGACTAATGAAAAACTGTTTTTT; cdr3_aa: CASSVGGLTNEKLFF
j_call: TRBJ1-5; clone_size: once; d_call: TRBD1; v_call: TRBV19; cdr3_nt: TGTGCCAGTAGTCATACCCTACAGGGGCCGTATCAGCCCCAGCATTTT; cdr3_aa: CASSHTLQGPYQPQHF
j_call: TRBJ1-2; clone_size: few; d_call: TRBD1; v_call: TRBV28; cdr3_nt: TGTGCCAGCTTGACAGGGCTAGGGGTTAACTATGGCTACACCTTC; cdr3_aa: CASLTGLGVNYGYTF
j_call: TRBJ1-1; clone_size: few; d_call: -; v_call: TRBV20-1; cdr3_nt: TGCAGTGCTAGTAATCTGCTAGGTAACACTGAAGCTTTCTTT; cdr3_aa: CSASNLLGNTEAFF
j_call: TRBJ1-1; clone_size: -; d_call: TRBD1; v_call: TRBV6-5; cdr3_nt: TGTGCCAGCAGTTGGACAGGGGTCACTGAAGCTTTCTTT; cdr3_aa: CASSWTGVTEAFF
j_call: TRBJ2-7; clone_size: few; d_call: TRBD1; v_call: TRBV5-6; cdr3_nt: TGTGCCAGCAGCCTTACAGGGGTCTACGAGCAGTACTTC; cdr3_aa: CASSLTGVYEQYF
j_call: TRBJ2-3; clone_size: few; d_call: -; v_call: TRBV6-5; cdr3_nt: TGTGCCAGCAGTCTACGGACAGCTAGCACAGATACGCAGTATTTT; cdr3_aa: CASSLRTASTDTQYF
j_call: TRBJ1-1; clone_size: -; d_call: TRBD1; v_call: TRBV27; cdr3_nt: TGTGCCAGCAGTCCTCAGGGGGTCTACACTGAAGCTTTCTTT; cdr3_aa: CASSPQGVYTEAFF
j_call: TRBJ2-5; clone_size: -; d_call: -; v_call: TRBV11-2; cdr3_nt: TGTGCCAGCAGCTTAGGAAGGACGCGGGGGCCCGGGACCCAGTACTTC; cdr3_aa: CASSLGRTRGPGTQYF
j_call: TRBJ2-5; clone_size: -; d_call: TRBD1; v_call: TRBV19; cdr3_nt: TGTGCCAGTAGTACCCGGGACAGGGGACGCGGGACCCAGTACTTC; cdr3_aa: CASSTRDRGRGTQYF
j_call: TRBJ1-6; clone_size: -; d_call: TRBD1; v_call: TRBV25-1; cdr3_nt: TGTGCCAGCAGTCTGACAGGGGTAAATTCACCCCTCCACTTT; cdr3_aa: CASSLTGVNSPLHF
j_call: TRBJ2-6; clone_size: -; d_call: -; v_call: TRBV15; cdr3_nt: TGTGCCACCGAACAGGTCCCACCTATCTCTGGGGCCAACGTCCTGACTTTC; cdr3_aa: CATEQVPPISGANVLTF
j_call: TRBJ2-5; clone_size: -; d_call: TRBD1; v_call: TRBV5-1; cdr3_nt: TGCGCCAGCAGCCCCTCCGGGACAGGGAGGTTGGGAGAGACCCAGTACTTC; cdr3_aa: CASSPSGTGRLGETQYF
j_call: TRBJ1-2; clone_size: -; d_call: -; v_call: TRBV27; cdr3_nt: TGTGCCAGCAGTTTTAGTGGGGCGCCCTATGGCTACACCTTC; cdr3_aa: CASSFSGAPYGYTF
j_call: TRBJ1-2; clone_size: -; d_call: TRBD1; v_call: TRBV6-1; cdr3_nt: TGTGCCAGCAGTGAGGTTGGGACAGGGAGCTATGGCTACACCTTC; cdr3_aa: CASSEVGTGSYGYTF